This TCR beta chain was identified in a study of cytomegalovirus exposure and HLA in healthy donors. In germline, CDR1 is SGHNT, CDR2 YYREEE (reference sequence). V shed 2 bases and J shed 4 bases, with 18 bases lying between them. The CDR3 totals 16 residues. Study conclusions and caveats: Per a later analysis, about 17,000 TCR beta sequences showed association with HLA alleles at 0.05 false discovery rate.

Concerning this clone: Its target is not known.

Primers: 60 Vbeta forward and 13 Jbeta reverse. The repertoire was sequenced with immunoSEQ multiplex PCR; TCRdb's copy has only in-frame clones and lacks some. The sample lists more than 100,000 clones, over 70% occurring once. The receptor was derived from a woman in her late teens or twenties in good health and CMV-seronegative. This chain links TRBV5-4 with TRBJ1-2, with D perhaps TRBD1 (5 bases). Sequenced sample: PBMCs. DNA of the CDR3: TGTGCCAGCAGCTTATTAGGCGGGGACCACCTCTATGGCTACACCTTC. This translates into CASSLLGGDHLYGYTF.